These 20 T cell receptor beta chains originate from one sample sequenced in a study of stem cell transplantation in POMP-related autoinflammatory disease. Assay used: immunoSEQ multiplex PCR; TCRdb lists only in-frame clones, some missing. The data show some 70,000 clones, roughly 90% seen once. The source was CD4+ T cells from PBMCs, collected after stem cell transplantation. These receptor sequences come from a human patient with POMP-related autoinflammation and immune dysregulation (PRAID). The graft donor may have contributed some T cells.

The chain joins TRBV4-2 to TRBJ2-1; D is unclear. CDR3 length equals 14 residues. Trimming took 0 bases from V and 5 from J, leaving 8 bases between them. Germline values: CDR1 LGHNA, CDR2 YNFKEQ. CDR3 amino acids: CASSQDRRNNEQFF. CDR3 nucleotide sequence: TGTGCCAGCAGCCAAGATAGGCGGAACAATGAGCAGTTCTTC.

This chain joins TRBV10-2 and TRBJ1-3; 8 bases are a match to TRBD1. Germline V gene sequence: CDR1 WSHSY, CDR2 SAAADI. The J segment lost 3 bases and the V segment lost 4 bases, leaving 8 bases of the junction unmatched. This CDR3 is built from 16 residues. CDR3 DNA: TGCGCCAGCAGTGGGGTTCCAGGGGGCGATGGAAACACCATATATTTT. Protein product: CASSGVPGGDGNTIYF.

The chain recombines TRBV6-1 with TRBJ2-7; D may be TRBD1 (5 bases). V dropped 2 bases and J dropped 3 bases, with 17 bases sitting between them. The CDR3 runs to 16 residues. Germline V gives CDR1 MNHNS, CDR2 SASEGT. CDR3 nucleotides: TGTGCCAGCAGTGAAAAGGACACCCAGTTTTACTACGAGCAGTACTTC. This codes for CASSEKDTQFYYEQYF.

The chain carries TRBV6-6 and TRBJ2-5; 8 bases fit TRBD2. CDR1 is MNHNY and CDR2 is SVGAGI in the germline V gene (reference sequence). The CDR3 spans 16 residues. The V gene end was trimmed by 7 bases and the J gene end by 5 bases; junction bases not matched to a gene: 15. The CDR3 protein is CASTSGRGGRWETQYF. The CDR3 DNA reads TGTGCCAGCACCTCGGGACGGGGGGGCCGGTGGGAGACCCAGTACTTC.

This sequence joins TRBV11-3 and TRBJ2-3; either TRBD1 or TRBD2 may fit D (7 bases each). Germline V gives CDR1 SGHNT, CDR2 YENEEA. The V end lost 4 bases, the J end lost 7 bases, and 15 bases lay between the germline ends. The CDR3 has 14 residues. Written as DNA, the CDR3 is TGTGCCAGCAGCTCCAGGGGGGGCCCGTATACGCAGTATTTT. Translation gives CASSSRGGPYTQYF.

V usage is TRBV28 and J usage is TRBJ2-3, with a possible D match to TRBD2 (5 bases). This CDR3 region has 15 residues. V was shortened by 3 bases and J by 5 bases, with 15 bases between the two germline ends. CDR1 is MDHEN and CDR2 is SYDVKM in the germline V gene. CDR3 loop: CASSFGGLHRDTQYF. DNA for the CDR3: TGTGCCAGCAGTTTCGGAGGTCTACATAGAGATACGCAGTATTTT.

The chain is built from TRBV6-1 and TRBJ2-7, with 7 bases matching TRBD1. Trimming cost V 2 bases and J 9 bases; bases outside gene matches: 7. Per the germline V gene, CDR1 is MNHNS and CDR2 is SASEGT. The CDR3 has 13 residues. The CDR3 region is CASSEWTGPRQYV. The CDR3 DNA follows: TGTGCCAGCAGTGAATGGACAGGCCCCCGGCAGTACGTC.

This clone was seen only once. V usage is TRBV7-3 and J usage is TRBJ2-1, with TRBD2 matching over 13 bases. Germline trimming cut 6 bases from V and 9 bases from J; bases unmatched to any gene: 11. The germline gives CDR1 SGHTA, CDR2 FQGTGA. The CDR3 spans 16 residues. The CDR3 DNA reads TGTGCCAGCAGTCTTCCGACTAGCGGGAGGCGGGGTGAGCAGTTCTTC. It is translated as CASSLPTSGRRGEQFF.

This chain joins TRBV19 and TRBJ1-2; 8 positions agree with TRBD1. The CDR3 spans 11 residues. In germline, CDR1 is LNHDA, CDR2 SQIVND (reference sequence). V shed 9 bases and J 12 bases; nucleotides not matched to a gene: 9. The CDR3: CASREGRGHTF. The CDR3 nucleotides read TGTGCCAGCCGAGAGGGCAGGGGGCACACCTTC. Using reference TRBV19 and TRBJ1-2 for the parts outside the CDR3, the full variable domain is DGGITQSPKYLFRKEGQNVTLSCEQNLNHDAMYWYRQDPGQGLRLIYYSQIVNDFQKGDIAEGYSVSREKKESFPLTVTSAQKNPTAFYLCASREGRGHTFGSGTRLTVV.

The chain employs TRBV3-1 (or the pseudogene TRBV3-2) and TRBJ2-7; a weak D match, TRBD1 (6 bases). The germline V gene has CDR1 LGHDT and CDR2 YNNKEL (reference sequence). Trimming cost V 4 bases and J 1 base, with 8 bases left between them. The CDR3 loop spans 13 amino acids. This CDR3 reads CASSLGQSYEQYV. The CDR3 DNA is TGTGCCAGCAGCCTTGGACAGTCCTACGAGCAGTACGTC.

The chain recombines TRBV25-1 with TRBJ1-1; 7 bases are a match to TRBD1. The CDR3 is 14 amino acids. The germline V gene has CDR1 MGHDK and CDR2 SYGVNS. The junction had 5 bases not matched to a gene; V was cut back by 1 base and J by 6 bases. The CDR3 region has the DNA TGTGCCAGCAGTGAATCGGGACAGACGGCTGAAGCTTTCTTT. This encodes CASSESGQTAEAFF.

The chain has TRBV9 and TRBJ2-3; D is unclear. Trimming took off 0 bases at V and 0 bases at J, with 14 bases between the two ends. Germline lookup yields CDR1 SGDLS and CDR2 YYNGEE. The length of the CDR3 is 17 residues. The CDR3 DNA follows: TGTGCCAGCAGCGTAGGGCACACCCCTCCTAGCACAGATACGCAGTATTTT. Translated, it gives CASSVGHTPPSTDTQYF.

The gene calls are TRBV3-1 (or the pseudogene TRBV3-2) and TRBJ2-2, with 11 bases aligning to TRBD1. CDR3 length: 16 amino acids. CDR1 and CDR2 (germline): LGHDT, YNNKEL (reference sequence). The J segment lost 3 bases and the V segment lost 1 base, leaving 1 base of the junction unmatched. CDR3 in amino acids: CASSQGDRGYTGELFF. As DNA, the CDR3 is TGTGCCAGCAGCCAAGGGGACAGGGGGTACACCGGGGAGCTGTTTTTT.

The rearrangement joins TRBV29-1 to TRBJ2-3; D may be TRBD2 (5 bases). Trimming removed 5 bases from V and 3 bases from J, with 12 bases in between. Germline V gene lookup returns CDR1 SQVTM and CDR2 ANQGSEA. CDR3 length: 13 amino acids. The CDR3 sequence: CSVRRPLTDTQYF. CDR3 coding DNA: TGCAGCGTTCGGAGGCCCTTAACAGATACGCAGTATTTT.

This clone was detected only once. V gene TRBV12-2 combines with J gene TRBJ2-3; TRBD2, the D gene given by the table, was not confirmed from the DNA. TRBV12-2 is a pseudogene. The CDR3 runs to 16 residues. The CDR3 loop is CASRLRGERVGDTQYF. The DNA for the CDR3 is TGTGCAAGTCGCCTACGTGGGGAGAGGGTAGGAGATACGCAGTATTTT.

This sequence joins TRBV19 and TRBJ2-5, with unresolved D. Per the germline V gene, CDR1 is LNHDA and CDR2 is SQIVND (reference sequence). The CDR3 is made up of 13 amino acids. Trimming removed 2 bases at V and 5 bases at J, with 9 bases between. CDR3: CASSIWASETQYF. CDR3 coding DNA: TGTGCCAGTAGTATATGGGCATCTGAGACCCAGTACTTC.

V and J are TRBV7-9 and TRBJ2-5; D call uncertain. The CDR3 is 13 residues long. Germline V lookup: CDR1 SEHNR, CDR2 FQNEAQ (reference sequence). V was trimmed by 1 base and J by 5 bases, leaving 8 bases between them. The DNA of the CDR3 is TGTGCCAGCAGCTTAGTCCCCATGGAGACCCAGTACTTC. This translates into CASSLVPMETQYF.

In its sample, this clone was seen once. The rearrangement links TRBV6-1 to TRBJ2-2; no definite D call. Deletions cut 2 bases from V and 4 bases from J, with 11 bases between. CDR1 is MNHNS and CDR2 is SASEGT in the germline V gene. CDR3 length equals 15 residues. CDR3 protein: CASSERPSGTGELFF. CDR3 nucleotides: TGTGCCAGCAGTGAACGCCCCTCGGGCACCGGGGAGCTGTTTTTT.

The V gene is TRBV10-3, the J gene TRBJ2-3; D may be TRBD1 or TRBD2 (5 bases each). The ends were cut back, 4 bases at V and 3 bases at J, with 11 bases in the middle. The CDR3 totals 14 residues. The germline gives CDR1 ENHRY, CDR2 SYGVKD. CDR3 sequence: CAISAGASTDTQYF. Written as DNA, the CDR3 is TGTGCCATCAGTGCCGGGGCCTCGACAGATACGCAGTATTTT.

CDR3 nucleotides: TGCGCCAGCAGCTTGGACAGGATACCCCTCCACTTT. It yields the protein CASSLDRIPLHF. The chain has TRBV5-1 and TRBJ1-6, with TRBD1 as a possible D gene (5 bases). From germline, CDR1 is SGHRS and CDR2 YFSETQ. This CDR3 has 12 amino acids. V lost 0 bases and J lost 12, with 7 bases in between.